A selection of T cell receptor beta chains follows, all from one sample in a study of T cells in Graves' hyperthyroidism and ophthalmopathy. In TCRdb, the multiplex PCR reads were re-called with MiXCR into one record per CDR3 protein. This table holds 690,000 or so distinct CDR3 sequences, around a sixth found once. The sample comprised blood. The receptors derive from a woman aged 45-65 years with Graves' hyperthyroidism that later progressed to Graves' ophthalmopathy. Each CDR3 is given with its conserved first and last residue. The D gene is left open where the match is weak. The size entry is marked missing in some rows and otherwise reads once, few, many or a size class.

DNA: TGTGCCAGCAGCTTTAGGACAGGGCTTAATGAAAAACTGTTTTTT; CDR3: CASSFRTGLNEKLFF; D: TRBD1; V: TRBV12-3/TRBV12-4; size: NA; J: TRBJ1-4
DNA: TGCGCCAGCAGCTCGGGACTAGCGCACACAGATACGCAGTATTTT; CDR3: CASSSGLAHTDTQYF; D: TRBD2; V: TRBV5-1; size: many; J: TRBJ2-3
DNA: TGTGCCAGCTCACCATCAGGGAAAAACATTCAGTACTTC; CDR3: CASSPSGKNIQYF; D: NA; V: TRBV18; size: NA; J: TRBJ2-4
DNA: TGTGCCAGCAGCCCGTTGACTGCCGGGGAGCTGTTTTTT; CDR3: CASSPLTAGELFF; D: NA; V: TRBV9; size: NA; J: TRBJ2-2
DNA: TGTGCCAGCAGCCTACCCCCAGGGACCCCCTACAATGAGCAGTTCTTC; CDR3: CASSLPPGTPYNEQFF; D: NA; V: TRBV7-2; size: many; J: TRBJ2-1
DNA: TGTGCCAGCAGCTTGGTGGGGGGGGCCGACTCTGGAAACACCATATATTTT; CDR3: CASSLVGGADSGNTIYF; D: NA; V: TRBV7-9; size: few; J: TRBJ1-3
DNA: TGTGCCAGCAGTGAAGGACAGGGGGCATGGACCGGGGAGCTGTTTTTT; CDR3: CASSEGQGAWTGELFF; D: TRBD1; V: TRBV9; size: few; J: TRBJ2-2
DNA: TGTGCCAGCAGCCAAGACGTTCCCGGTAGCAATCAGCCCCAGCATTTT; CDR3: CASSQDVPGSNQPQHF; D: NA; V: TRBV3-1; size: many; J: TRBJ1-5
DNA: TGTGCCAGCATGACGGACAGGGCGAATTACAATGAGCAGTTCTTC; CDR3: CASMTDRANYNEQFF; D: TRBD1; V: TRBV6-1; size: few; J: TRBJ2-1
DNA: TGTGCCAGCAGTTACTCGAGCGAACAGCCCCAGCATTTT; CDR3: CASSYSSEQPQHF; D: NA; V: TRBV6-5; size: NA; J: TRBJ1-5
DNA: TGTGCCAGCAGCTGGATACCGAGGACAGGGGAAAGTGGAGCCAAAAACATTCAGTACTTC; CDR3: CASSWIPRTGESGAKNIQYF; D: TRBD1; V: TRBV12-3/TRBV12-4; size: NA; J: TRBJ2-4
DNA: TGTGCCAGCAGCTCCGATCCCGGTACAGACAATGAGCAGTTCTTC; CDR3: CASSSDPGTDNEQFF; D: NA; V: TRBV5-4; size: NA; J: TRBJ2-1
DNA: TGTGCCATCAGTGTGGCAGGGGGCGCGGGGACTGAAGCTTTCTTT; CDR3: CAISVAGGAGTEAFF; D: TRBD1; V: TRBV10-3; size: many; J: TRBJ1-1
DNA: TGTGCCAGCAGCTTAGACAGGGGAAGGGCCCAGTACTTC; CDR3: CASSLDRGRAQYF; D: TRBD1; V: TRBV7-8; size: many; J: TRBJ2-5
DNA: TGTGCCAGCAGTCCCGGGACAAGCTATAGCAATCAGCCCCAGCATTTT; CDR3: CASSPGTSYSNQPQHF; D: NA; V: TRBV2; size: NA; J: TRBJ1-5
DNA: TGTGCCTGGAGTGTTGGGGCAGGGGGCACAGATACGCAGTATTTT; CDR3: CAWSVGAGGTDTQYF; D: NA; V: TRBV30; size: many; J: TRBJ2-3
DNA: TGTGCCAGCAGAGAGGAGGGGTCTGGCTATGACTACACCTTC; CDR3: CASREEGSGYDYTF; D: NA; V: TRBV2; size: few; J: TRBJ1-2
DNA: TGTGCCAGCAGTGAAAGCGGGAGTTACAATGAGCAGTTCTTC; CDR3: CASSESGSYNEQFF; D: TRBD2; V: TRBV10-1; size: many; J: TRBJ2-1
DNA: TGTGCCAGCAGCGCTTCGACAGGGAAGTATAATTCACCCCTCCACTTT; CDR3: CASSASTGKYNSPLHF; D: TRBD1; V: TRBV9; size: once; J: TRBJ1-6
DNA: TGCAGCGTGGACTCCGGGACAGATTTCGTCTATGGCTACACCTTC; CDR3: CSVDSGTDFVYGYTF; D: TRBD1; V: TRBV29-1; size: NA; J: TRBJ1-2
DNA: TGTGCCAGCTCACCACCGCGGGGCCTGAACACTGAAGCTTTCTTT; CDR3: CASSPPRGLNTEAFF; D: NA; V: TRBV18; size: many; J: TRBJ1-1
DNA: TGCGCCAGCAGTGAGTCGAGACAGGGAGATGGCTACACCTTC; CDR3: CASSESRQGDGYTF; D: TRBD1; V: TRBV10-2; size: once; J: TRBJ1-2
DNA: TGCAGTGCTGAGGAGACGCAGATCAATCAGCCCCAGCATTTT; CDR3: CSAEETQINQPQHF; D: NA; V: TRBV20-1; size: few; J: TRBJ1-5
DNA: TGTGCCATCAGTGAGTCGAAGGGGAACCAAGAGACCCAGTACTTC; CDR3: CAISESKGNQETQYF; D: NA; V: TRBV10-3; size: many; J: TRBJ2-5
DNA: TGTGCCAGCAGCGACCGGGACAGGGTACTTGGCTACACCTTC; CDR3: CASSDRDRVLGYTF; D: TRBD1; V: TRBV3-1; size: once; J: TRBJ1-2
DNA: TGTGCCAGCAGCGCCGTCACATTCAGGGAAAAACTGTTTTTT; CDR3: CASSAVTFREKLFF; D: NA; V: TRBV7-9; size: few; J: TRBJ1-4
DNA: TGTGCCAGCAGACGGACAGGGGGGTCCACTGAAGCTTTCTTT; CDR3: CASRRTGGSTEAFF; D: TRBD1; V: TRBV2; size: many; J: TRBJ1-1
DNA: TGTGCCAGCAGTTCCGGTTCCGACGGCTCCTACGAGCAGTACTTC; CDR3: CASSSGSDGSYEQYF; D: NA; V: TRBV6-2/TRBV6-3; size: NA; J: TRBJ2-7
DNA: TGTGCCAGCAGTTCCCGGGGGACTAGCGTATACAATGAGCAGTTCTTC; CDR3: CASSSRGTSVYNEQFF; D: TRBD2; V: TRBV6-1; size: many; J: TRBJ2-1
DNA: TGCAGTGGTATAGAATTGAACACTGAAGCTTTCTTT; CDR3: CSGIELNTEAFF; D: NA; V: TRBV20-1; size: NA; J: TRBJ1-1
DNA: TGTGCCAGTAGTCCAGGACATTCTGGGGCCAACGTCCTGACTTTC; CDR3: CASSPGHSGANVLTF; D: NA; V: TRBV19; size: few; J: TRBJ2-6
DNA: TGCAGTGCCACAGTTAGCTGGGGGGCTCAAGAGACCCAGTACTTC; CDR3: CSATVSWGAQETQYF; D: NA; V: TRBV20-1; size: many; J: TRBJ2-5
DNA: TGTGCCAGTAGTGAAATCAACAGGGGGTATAATTCACCCCTCCACTTT; CDR3: CASSEINRGYNSPLHF; D: TRBD1; V: TRBV19; size: NA; J: TRBJ1-6
DNA: TGCAGTGCTAGTTGGGCCAGGGAGGGTGGCACAGATACGCAGTATTTT; CDR3: CSASWAREGGTDTQYF; D: TRBD2; V: TRBV20-1; size: many; J: TRBJ2-3
DNA: TGTGCCAGCAGTTACGATTTGCGACTAGCGGGGGGCACAGATACGCAGTATTTT; CDR3: CASSYDLRLAGGTDTQYF; D: TRBD2; V: TRBV6-5; size: NA; J: TRBJ2-3
DNA: TGTGCCAGCAGTTACTTGATGGACAGAAACTATGGCTACACCTTC; CDR3: CASSYLMDRNYGYTF; D: NA; V: TRBV6-9; size: few; J: TRBJ1-2
DNA: TGCAGTGCTAGAGCGGGGGCCTTAAATGAAAAACTGTTTTTT; CDR3: CSARAGALNEKLFF; D: NA; V: TRBV20-1; size: many; J: TRBJ1-4
DNA: TGTGCCATCAGTGCTGCCGGGGATGCAGATACGCAGTATTTT; CDR3: CAISAAGDADTQYF; D: NA; V: TRBV10-3; size: few; J: TRBJ2-3
DNA: TGCAGCGTTGAAGAAGGTTGGGGCTACACCTTC; CDR3: CSVEEGWGYTF; D: NA; V: TRBV29-1; size: NA; J: TRBJ1-2
DNA: TGTGCCAGCAGCCGCGCCAGGACTCACTACGAGCAGTACTTC; CDR3: CASSRARTHYEQYF; D: NA; V: TRBV7-2; size: many; J: TRBJ2-7
DNA: TGCGCCAGCAGCTCGGACAGCGCGAACACCGGGGAGCTGTTTTTT; CDR3: CASSSDSANTGELFF; D: NA; V: TRBV5-1; size: few; J: TRBJ2-2
DNA: TGTGCCAGCAGCGTAAGCCCCACAGGGACGCGGGGCTACACCTTC; CDR3: CASSVSPTGTRGYTF; D: NA; V: TRBV9; size: NA; J: TRBJ1-2
DNA: TGTGCCAGCAGCTTAGCGACAGGGTTGGTCAATCAGCCCCAGCATTTT; CDR3: CASSLATGLVNQPQHF; D: TRBD1; V: TRBV7-2; size: NA; J: TRBJ1-5
DNA: TGTGCCAGCAGCAGGACAGAGAATAATTCACCCCTCCACTTT; CDR3: CASSRTENNSPLHF; D: NA; V: TRBV14; size: NA; J: TRBJ1-6
DNA: TGCGCCAGCAGCTTCTCTTTCGCTGATTCACCCCTCCACTTT; CDR3: CASSFSFADSPLHF; D: NA; V: TRBV5-1; size: many; J: TRBJ1-6
DNA: TGCAGTGCTGGGACAGGGAGGAACACTGAAGCTTTCTTT; CDR3: CSAGTGRNTEAFF; D: TRBD1; V: TRBV20-1; size: few; J: TRBJ1-1
DNA: TGTGCCAGCAGCGAGGGGGCGGGACACAGTCTGCCCCAGCATTTT; CDR3: CASSEGAGHSLPQHF; D: TRBD1; V: TRBV9; size: few; J: TRBJ1-5
DNA: TGTGCCAGCACCCCCCAGGGAAATAGCAATCAGCCCCAGCATTTT; CDR3: CASTPQGNSNQPQHF; D: NA; V: TRBV6-2/TRBV6-3; size: many; J: TRBJ1-5